This T cell receptor (beta chain) was observed in a study of CD8 T cells in Susac syndrome. On the study more broadly: There were Susac syndrome patients who were therapy-naive at blood draw, others on corticosteroids, and others on intravenous immunoglobulin alone. Findings of the study overall: Only a relatively small number of individuals were included in the TCR sequencing and HLA analysis.

When the RNA was reverse transcribed, random hexamers were used with an input of roughly 0.45 to 1 ug. A multiplex approach, immunoSEQ multiplex PCR, amplified TCR beta CDR3 across 54 Vbeta and 13 Jbeta. TCRdb analysed the immunoSEQ multiplex PCR reads with MiXCR anew, one entry per CDR3 protein. The data hold 150,000 to 200,000 distinct CDR3 sequences, with roughly 94% observed a single time. The germline V gene has CDR1 SGHAT and CDR2 FQNNGV. The germline V and J ends were trimmed by 3 bases and 3 bases, with 11 bases remaining between them. CDR3 length equals 14 residues. In regard to this clonotype: Its antigen is unknown.

TCR beta sequences were obtained from blood CD8+ and CD4+ T cells. The clonotype comes from a human donor with Susac syndrome. Material: CD4+ T cells from PBMCs. The chain carries TRBV11-2 and TRBJ1-1; D remains ambiguous. The CDR3 DNA is TGTGCCAGCAGCTTGGCCGGCAGGTACACTGAAGCTTTCTTT. It specifies CASSLAGRYTEAFF.